This T cell receptor (beta chain) derives from a study of molecular identifiers for immune sequencing clone quantification. About the study: Replicate RNA came from approximately 20,000 or 98,000 naive CD8 cells and was split five ways, and four parts were sequenced.

Bulk TCR libraries were made with methods that had been previously described and with listed TCR primers. TCRdb re-derived calls from the PCR reads in MiXCR, one entry per CDR3 protein. Among approximately 500,000 distinct CDR3 sequences listed, roughly 24% were seen once. Using a CD8+CD4-CCR7+CD45RA+ phenotype, naive CD8 T cells were sorted. V gave up 4 bases and J gave up 1 base, with 9 bases separating them. Germline lookup yields CDR1 SGDLS and CDR2 YYNGEE. This CDR3 has 14 residues. V is TRBV9 and J is TRBJ2-4; D ambiguous. Sequenced input: naive CD8+ T cells from blood, with Jurkat cell RNA spiked in. As to subset: FACS-sorted CD8+CD4-CCR7+CD45RA+ naive T cells. The receptor comes from a human donor in good health. Some libraries in this study had Jurkat cell RNA spiked in. In DNA form, the CDR3 reads TGTGCCAGCAGCTCAGATGATGCCAAAAACATTCAGTACTTC. Translated, it gives CASSSDDAKNIQYF. The whole variable domain, remainder taken from reference TRBV9 and TRBJ2-4, is DSGVTQTPKHLITATGQRVTLRCSPRSGDLSVYWYQQSLDQGLQFLIQYYNGEERAKGNILERFSAQQFPDLHSELNLSSLELGDSALYFCASSSDDAKNIQYFGAGTRLSVL.